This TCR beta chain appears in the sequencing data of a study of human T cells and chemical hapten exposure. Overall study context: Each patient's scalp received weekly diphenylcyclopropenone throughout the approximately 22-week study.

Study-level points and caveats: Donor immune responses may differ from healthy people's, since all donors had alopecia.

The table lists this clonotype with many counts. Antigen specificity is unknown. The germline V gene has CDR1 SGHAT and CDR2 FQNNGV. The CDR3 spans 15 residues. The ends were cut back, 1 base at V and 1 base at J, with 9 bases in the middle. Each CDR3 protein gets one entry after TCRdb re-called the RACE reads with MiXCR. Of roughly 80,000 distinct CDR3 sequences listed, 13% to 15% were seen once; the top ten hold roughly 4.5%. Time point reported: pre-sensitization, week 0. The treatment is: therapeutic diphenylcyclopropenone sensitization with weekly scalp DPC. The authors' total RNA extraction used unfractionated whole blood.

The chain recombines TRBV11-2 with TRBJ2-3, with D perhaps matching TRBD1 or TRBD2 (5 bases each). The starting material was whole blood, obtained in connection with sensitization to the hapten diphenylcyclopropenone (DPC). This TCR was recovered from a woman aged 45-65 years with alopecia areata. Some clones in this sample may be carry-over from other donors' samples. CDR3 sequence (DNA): TGTGCCAGCAGCTTAGTAGGGACGGGCACAGATACGCAGTATTTT. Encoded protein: CASSLVGTGTDTQYF.